One TCR beta chain is described in this entry. Authors' analysis steps: From reference gene primer amplification, estimates of nucleated cell counts were derived. Some clones are missing from TCRdb's copy, which holds only in-frame ones; the method was immunoSEQ multiplex PCR. The DNA gave D and trimming, while V, J and clone size come from that table. Here the sample spans around 210,000 clones, around 88% being singletons. These data come from a study of blood T cell repertoires in COVID-19. For the study at large: In each case, the material was cDNA or gDNA derived from T cells, B-cell-depleted T cells, or PBMCs.

This CDR3 is 16 amino acids long. Germline CDR1 is SGHRS and CDR2 is YFSETQ. Trimming removed 3 bases from V and 5 bases from J; junction bases left unmatched: 11. The sequenced material came from peripheral blood. V and J are TRBV5-1 and TRBJ1-1, with 9 bases aligning to TRBD1. This sequence was found in a man younger than 35 with active or convalescent COVID-19. The CDR3 protein is CASSWRQGGQRTEAFF. The CDR3 DNA reads TGCGCCAGCAGCTGGCGACAGGGGGGGCAGAGGACTGAAGCTTTCTTT.